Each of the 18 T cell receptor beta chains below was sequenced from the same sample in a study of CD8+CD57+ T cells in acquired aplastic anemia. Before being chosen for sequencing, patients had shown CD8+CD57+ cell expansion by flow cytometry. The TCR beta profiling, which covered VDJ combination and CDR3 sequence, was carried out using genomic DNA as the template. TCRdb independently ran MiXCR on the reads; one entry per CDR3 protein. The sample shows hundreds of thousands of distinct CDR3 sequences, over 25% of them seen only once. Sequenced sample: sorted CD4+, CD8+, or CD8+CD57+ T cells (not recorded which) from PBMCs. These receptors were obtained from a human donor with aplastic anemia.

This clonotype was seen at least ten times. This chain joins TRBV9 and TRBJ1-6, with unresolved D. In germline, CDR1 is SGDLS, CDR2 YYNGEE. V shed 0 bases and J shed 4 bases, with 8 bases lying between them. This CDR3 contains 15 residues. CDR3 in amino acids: CASSVDTGYNSPLHF. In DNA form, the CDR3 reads TGTGCCAGCAGCGTAGATACGGGGTATAATTCACCCCTCCACTTT.

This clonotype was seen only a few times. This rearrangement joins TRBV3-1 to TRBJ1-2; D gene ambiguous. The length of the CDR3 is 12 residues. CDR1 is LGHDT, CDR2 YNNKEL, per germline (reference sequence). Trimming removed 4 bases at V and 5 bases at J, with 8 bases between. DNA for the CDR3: TGTGCCAGCAGCCGGCCGCTTTATGGCTACACCTTC. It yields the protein CASSRPLYGYTF.

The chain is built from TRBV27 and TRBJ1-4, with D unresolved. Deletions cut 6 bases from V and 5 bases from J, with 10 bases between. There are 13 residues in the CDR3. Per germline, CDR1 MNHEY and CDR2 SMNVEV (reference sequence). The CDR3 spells CASSPRMNEKLFF. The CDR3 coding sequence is TGTGCCAGCAGCCCCCGGATGAATGAAAAACTGTTTTTT.

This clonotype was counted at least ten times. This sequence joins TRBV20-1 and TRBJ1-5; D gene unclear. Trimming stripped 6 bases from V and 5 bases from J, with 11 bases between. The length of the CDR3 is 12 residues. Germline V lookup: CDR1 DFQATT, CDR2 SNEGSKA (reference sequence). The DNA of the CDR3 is TGCAGTGCAAGTCGGACGGATCAGCCCCAGCATTTT. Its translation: CSASRTDQPQHF.

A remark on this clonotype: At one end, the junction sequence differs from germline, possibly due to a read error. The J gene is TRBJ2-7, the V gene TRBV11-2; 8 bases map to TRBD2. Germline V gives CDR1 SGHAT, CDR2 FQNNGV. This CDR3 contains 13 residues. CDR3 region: CASSFLAGREQHF. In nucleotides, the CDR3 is TGTGCCAGCAGCTTCTTAGCGGGACGGGAGCAGCACTTC.

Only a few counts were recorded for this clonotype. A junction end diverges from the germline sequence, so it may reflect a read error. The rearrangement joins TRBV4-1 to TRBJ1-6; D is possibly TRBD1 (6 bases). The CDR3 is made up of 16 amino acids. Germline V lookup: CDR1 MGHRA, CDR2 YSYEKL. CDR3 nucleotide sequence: TGCGCCAGCAGCCCCCGGGAGGGGGTCAACAATTCACCCCCCCACTTT. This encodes CASSPREGVNNSPPHF.

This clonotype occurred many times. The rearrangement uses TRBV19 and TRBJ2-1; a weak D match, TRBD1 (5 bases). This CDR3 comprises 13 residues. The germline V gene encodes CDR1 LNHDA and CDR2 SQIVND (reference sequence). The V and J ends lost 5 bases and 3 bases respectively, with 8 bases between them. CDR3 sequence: CASSQQVYNEQFF. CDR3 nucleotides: TGTGCCAGTAGTCAACAGGTCTACAATGAGCAGTTCTTC.

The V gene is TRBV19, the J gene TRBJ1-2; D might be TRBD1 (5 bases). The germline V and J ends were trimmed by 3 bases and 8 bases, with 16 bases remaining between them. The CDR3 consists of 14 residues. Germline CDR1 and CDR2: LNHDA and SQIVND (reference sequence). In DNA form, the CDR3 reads TGTGCCAGTAGTATTATAGAGGGGCCCCAAGGCTACACCTTC. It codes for CASSIIEGPQGYTF.

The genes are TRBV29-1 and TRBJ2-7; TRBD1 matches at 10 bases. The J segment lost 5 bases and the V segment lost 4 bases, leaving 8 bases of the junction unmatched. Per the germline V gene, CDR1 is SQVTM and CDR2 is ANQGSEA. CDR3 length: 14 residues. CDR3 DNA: TGCAGCGTTGGACTCCGGGACAGGGGAAACGAGCAGTACTTC. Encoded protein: CSVGLRDRGNEQYF.

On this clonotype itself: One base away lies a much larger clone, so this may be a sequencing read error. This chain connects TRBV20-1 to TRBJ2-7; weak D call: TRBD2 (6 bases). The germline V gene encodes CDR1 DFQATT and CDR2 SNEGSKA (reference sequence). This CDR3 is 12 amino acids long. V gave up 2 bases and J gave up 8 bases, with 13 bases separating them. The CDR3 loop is CSARYRGNKQYF. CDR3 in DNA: TGCAGTGCTAGATACCGGGGGAACAAGCAGTACTTC.

The CDR3 DNA reads TGTGCCAGCAGTGAATCCGACCCTGCTCACGAGCAGTACTTC. Its translation: CASSESDPAHEQYF. The gene calls are TRBV6-1 and TRBJ2-7; D is ambiguous. Trimming shortened V by 2 bases and J by 5 bases, and 13 bases separated the two germline ends. Germline V gene data show CDR1 as MNHNS and CDR2 as SASEGT. The CDR3 contains 14 residues.

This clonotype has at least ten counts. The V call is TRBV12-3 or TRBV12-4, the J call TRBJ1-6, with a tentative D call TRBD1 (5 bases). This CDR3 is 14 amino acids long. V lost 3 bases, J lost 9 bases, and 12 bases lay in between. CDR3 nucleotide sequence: TGTGCCAGCAGTTTTGAGGGGAAGGGTTCACCCCTCCACTTT. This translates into CASSFEGKGSPLHF.

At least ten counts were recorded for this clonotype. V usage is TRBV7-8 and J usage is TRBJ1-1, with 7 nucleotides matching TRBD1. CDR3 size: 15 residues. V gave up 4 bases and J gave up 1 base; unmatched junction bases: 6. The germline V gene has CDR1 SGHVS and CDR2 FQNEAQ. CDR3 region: CASSSDRVGNTEAFF. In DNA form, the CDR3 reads TGTGCCAGCAGCTCAGACAGGGTAGGGAACACTGAAGCTTTCTTT.

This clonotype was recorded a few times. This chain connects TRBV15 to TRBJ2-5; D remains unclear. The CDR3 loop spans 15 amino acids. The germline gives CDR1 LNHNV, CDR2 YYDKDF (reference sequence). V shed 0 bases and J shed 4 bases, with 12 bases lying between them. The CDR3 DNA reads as TGTGCCACCAGCAGAGATTCTGTGGGCGGAGAGACCCAGTACTTC. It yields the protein CATSRDSVGGETQYF.

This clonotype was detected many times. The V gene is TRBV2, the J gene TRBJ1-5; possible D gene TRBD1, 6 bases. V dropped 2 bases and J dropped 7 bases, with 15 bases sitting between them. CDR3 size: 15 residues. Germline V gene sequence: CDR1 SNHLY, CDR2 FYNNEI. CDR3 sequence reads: CASSERDTTTQPQHF. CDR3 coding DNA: TGTGCCAGCAGTGAAAGGGACACTACGACCCAGCCCCAGCATTTT.

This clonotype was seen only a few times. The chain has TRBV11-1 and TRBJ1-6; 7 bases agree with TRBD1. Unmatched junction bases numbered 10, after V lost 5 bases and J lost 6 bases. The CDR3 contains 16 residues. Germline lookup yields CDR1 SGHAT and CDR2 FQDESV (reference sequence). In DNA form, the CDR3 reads TGTGCCAGCAGCCGACAGGGAGGGGAACTTAATTCACCCCTCCACTTT. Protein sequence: CASSRQGGELNSPLHF.

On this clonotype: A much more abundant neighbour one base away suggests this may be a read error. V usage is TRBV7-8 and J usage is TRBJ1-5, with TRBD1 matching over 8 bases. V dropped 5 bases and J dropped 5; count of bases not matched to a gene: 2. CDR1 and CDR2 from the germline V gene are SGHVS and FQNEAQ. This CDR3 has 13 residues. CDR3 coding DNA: TGTGCCAGCAGCCGGACAGGGTATCAGCCCCAGCATTTT. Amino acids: CASSRTGYQPQHF.

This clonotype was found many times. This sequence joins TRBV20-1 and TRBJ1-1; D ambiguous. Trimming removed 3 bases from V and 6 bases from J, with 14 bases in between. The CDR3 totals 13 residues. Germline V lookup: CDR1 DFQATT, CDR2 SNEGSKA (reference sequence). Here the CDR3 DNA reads TGCAGTGCTAGGGAGAGGGCGTTCGCTGAAGCTTTCTTT. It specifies CSARERAFAEAFF.